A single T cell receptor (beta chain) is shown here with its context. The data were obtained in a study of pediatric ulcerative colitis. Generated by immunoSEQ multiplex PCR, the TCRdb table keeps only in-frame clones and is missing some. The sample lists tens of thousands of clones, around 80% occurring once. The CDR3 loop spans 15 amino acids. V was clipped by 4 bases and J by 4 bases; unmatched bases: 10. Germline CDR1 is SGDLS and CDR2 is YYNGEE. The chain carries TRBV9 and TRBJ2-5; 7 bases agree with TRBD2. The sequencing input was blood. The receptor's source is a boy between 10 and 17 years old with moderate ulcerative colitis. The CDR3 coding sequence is TGTGCCAGCAGCCGTTTTGGCGGGGAGGGAGAGACCCAGTACTTC. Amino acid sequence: CASSRFGGEGETQYF.